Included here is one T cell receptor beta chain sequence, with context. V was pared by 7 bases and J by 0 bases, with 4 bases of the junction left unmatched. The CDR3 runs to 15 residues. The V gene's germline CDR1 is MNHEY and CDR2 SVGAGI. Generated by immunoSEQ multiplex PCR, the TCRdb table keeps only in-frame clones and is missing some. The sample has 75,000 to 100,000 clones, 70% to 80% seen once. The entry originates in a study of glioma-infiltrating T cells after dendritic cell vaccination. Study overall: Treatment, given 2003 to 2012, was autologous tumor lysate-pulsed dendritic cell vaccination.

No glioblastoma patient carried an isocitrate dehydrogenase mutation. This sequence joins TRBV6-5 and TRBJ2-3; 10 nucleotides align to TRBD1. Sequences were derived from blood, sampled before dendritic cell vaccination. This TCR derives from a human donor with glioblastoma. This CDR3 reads CASTRDRGSTDTQYF. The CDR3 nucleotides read TGTGCCAGCACCCGGGACAGGGGAAGCACAGATACGCAGTATTTT.